This TCR beta chain came from a study of cytomegalovirus exposure and HLA in healthy donors. Notes on the study in general: Rarity marked most TCR sequences, yet some public TCRs occurred in many donors.

V lost 1 base to trimming and J lost 0 bases, with 9 bases between them. Germline-derived CDR1 and CDR2 are SGHTA and FQGNSA. The CDR3 consists of 15 residues. Amplification used 60 Vbeta primers and 13 Jbeta primers. Method: immunoSEQ multiplex PCR; TCRdb's copy keeps in-frame clones and lacks some. The table records 130,000 or so clones, over 80% of them present only once. Comment on this clone: Its antigen is as yet unknown.

The sequence was collected from a man aged 35 to 55 in good health and CMV-seronegative. The genes are TRBV7-2 and TRBJ2-5; the D gene is possibly TRBD2 (5 bases). The specimen was PBMCs. CDR3 loop: CASSLDWRNQETQYF. The CDR3 DNA reads as TGTGCCAGCAGCTTAGATTGGAGGAACCAAGAGACCCAGTACTTC.